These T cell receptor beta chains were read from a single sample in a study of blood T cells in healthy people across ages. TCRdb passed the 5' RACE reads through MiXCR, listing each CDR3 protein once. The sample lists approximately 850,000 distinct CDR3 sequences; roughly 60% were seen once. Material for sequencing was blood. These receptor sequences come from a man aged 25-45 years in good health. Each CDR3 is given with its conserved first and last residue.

CDR3 protein: CAISAEDRGYNSPLHF
V gene: TRBV10-3
CDR3 length: 16
J gene: TRBJ1-6

CDR3 protein: CASSIQGQGRYGYTF
V gene: TRBV27
CDR3 length: 15
J gene: TRBJ1-2

CDR3 protein: CAIRGGSGSVADTQYF
V gene: TRBV10-3
CDR3 length: 16
J gene: TRBJ2-3

CDR3 protein: CASSLRVGREFIYNEQFF
V gene: TRBV7-9
CDR3 length: 18
J gene: TRBJ2-1

CDR3 protein: CASSQDKWEGADTQYF
V gene: TRBV4-3
CDR3 length: 16
J gene: TRBJ2-3

CDR3 protein: CASGTSSLYNEQFF
V gene: TRBV6-1
CDR3 length: 14
J gene: TRBJ2-1

CDR3 protein: CASRPQATSTDTQYF
V gene: TRBV27
CDR3 length: 15
J gene: TRBJ2-3

CDR3 protein: CASSPGTARPYEQYF
V gene: TRBV7-9
CDR3 length: 15
J gene: -

CDR3 protein: CASSLGWSGEIYGYTF
V gene: TRBV28
CDR3 length: 16
J gene: TRBJ1-2

CDR3 protein: CASSVAGQETPYF
V gene: TRBV12-3/TRBV12-4
CDR3 length: 13
J gene: TRBJ2-7

CDR3 protein: CSVPTEKGPPYEQYF
V gene: TRBV20-1
CDR3 length: 15
J gene: TRBJ2-7

CDR3 protein: CSVTQGGDEQYF
V gene: TRBV20-1
CDR3 length: 12
J gene: TRBJ2-7

CDR3 protein: CASHRDGYNEQFF
V gene: TRBV2
CDR3 length: 13
J gene: TRBJ2-1

CDR3 protein: CASSLAMTSGYNEQFF
V gene: TRBV7-2
CDR3 length: 16
J gene: TRBJ2-1

CDR3 protein: CASSYDYRGDTQYF
V gene: TRBV6-2/TRBV6-3
CDR3 length: 14
J gene: TRBJ2-3

CDR3 protein: CASSSGGANEQFF
V gene: TRBV27
CDR3 length: 13
J gene: TRBJ2-1

CDR3 protein: CASVGELSYGYTF
V gene: TRBV25-1
CDR3 length: 13
J gene: TRBJ1-2

CDR3 protein: CASSLGHGEKLFF
V gene: TRBV12-3/TRBV12-4
CDR3 length: 13
J gene: TRBJ1-4

CDR3 protein: CASSYRGAGNTIYF
V gene: TRBV6-2/TRBV6-3
CDR3 length: 14
J gene: TRBJ1-3

CDR3 protein: CASSWRGGGEETQYF
V gene: TRBV5-1
CDR3 length: 15
J gene: TRBJ2-5

CDR3 protein: CASSGPGRPDGYTF
V gene: TRBV28
CDR3 length: 14
J gene: TRBJ1-2

CDR3 protein: CSAAGATNEKLFF
V gene: TRBV20-1
CDR3 length: 13
J gene: TRBJ1-4

CDR3 protein: CASSQDTEKPQHF
V gene: TRBV4-2
CDR3 length: 13
J gene: TRBJ1-5

CDR3 protein: CASSIGSPRDIQYF
V gene: TRBV19
CDR3 length: 14
J gene: TRBJ2-4

CDR3 protein: CASSHRNPSLDIQYF
V gene: TRBV5-1
CDR3 length: 15
J gene: TRBJ2-4

CDR3 protein: CASSPAAGELFF
V gene: TRBV7-2
CDR3 length: 12
J gene: TRBJ2-2

CDR3 protein: CASTQRGGGETQYF
V gene: TRBV7-2
CDR3 length: 14
J gene: TRBJ2-5

CDR3 protein: CSVAETGGGEKLFF
V gene: TRBV29-1
CDR3 length: 14
J gene: TRBJ1-4

CDR3 protein: CASSLGSGGFYEQYF
V gene: TRBV5-1
CDR3 length: 15
J gene: TRBJ2-7

CDR3 protein: CASSYVRLRNGTDTQYF
V gene: TRBV6-6
CDR3 length: 17
J gene: TRBJ2-3

CDR3 protein: CASSQDNGKYEQYF
V gene: TRBV4-1
CDR3 length: 14
J gene: TRBJ2-7

CDR3 protein: CASRQRAGTGGLNGQFF
V gene: TRBV7-2
CDR3 length: 17
J gene: TRBJ2-1

CDR3 protein: CASGSGTGGEQYF
V gene: TRBV2
CDR3 length: 13
J gene: TRBJ2-7

CDR3 protein: CASSLDLITHTQYF
V gene: TRBV5-1
CDR3 length: 14
J gene: TRBJ2-3

CDR3 protein: CASSQAGDYIGYDGYTF
V gene: TRBV3-1
CDR3 length: 17
J gene: TRBJ1-2

CDR3 protein: CSARRDRVSGEQYF
V gene: TRBV20-1
CDR3 length: 14
J gene: TRBJ2-7

CDR3 protein: CASSQRLTQPKNIQYF
V gene: TRBV5-6
CDR3 length: 16
J gene: TRBJ2-4

CDR3 protein: CASSQYVAGWGYEQYF
V gene: TRBV4-3
CDR3 length: 16
J gene: TRBJ2-7

CDR3 protein: CASSLERDYNEQFF
V gene: TRBV7-7
CDR3 length: 14
J gene: TRBJ2-1

CDR3 protein: CAISEAYDAYEQYF
V gene: TRBV10-3
CDR3 length: 14
J gene: TRBJ2-7

CDR3 protein: CASSSNGVLETQYF
V gene: TRBV6-2/TRBV6-3
CDR3 length: 14
J gene: TRBJ2-5

CDR3 protein: CSARRGGLSSYEQYF
V gene: TRBV20-1
CDR3 length: 15
J gene: TRBJ2-7

CDR3 protein: CASSLRAGIYNEQFF
V gene: TRBV27
CDR3 length: 15
J gene: TRBJ2-1

CDR3 protein: CASGPRDFRGGLQETQYF
V gene: TRBV28
CDR3 length: 18
J gene: TRBJ2-5

CDR3 protein: CASSGTLLAGTQYF
V gene: TRBV9
CDR3 length: 14
J gene: TRBJ2-3

CDR3 protein: CASSLTPTHSAGGDEQFF
V gene: TRBV7-3
CDR3 length: 18
J gene: TRBJ2-1

CDR3 protein: CASSDTGGPRQETQYF
V gene: TRBV6-1
CDR3 length: 16
J gene: TRBJ2-5

CDR3 protein: CASSFWPGLGTGQYF
V gene: TRBV27
CDR3 length: 15
J gene: TRBJ2-7

CDR3 protein: CASSLLAGNEQFF
V gene: TRBV7-2
CDR3 length: 13
J gene: TRBJ2-1

CDR3 protein: CASMWWLEGSGTDTQYF
V gene: TRBV12-3/TRBV12-4
CDR3 length: 17
J gene: TRBJ2-3

CDR3 protein: CASSYTWGAGANVLTF
V gene: TRBV7-2
CDR3 length: 16
J gene: TRBJ2-6

CDR3 protein: CASSMTLYNEQFF
V gene: TRBV6-2/TRBV6-3
CDR3 length: 13
J gene: TRBJ2-1